Listed below are T cell receptor beta chains from one sample, sequenced in a study of cytomegalovirus exposure and HLA in healthy donors. Assay: immunoSEQ multiplex PCR; the TCRdb copy retains only in-frame clones and omits some. The table shows approximately 200,000 clones, with approximately 85% occurring only once. Material for sequencing was PBMCs. These receptors were taken from a woman in her fifties or sixties in good health and CMV-seronegative. Each CDR3 is given with its conserved first and last residue. Each record gives: clone size, J gene, CDR3 length, D gene, V gene, CDR3 DNA, CDR3 protein. The D gene is left open where the match is weak. Clone size is stated in some rows and not others, as once, few, many or a class when expanded.

few | TRBJ1-4 | 14 | TRBD1 | TRBV27 | TGTGCCAGCAGGGCGGGACAGCACTATGAAAAACTGTTTTTT | CASRAGQHYEKLFF
. | TRBJ1-1 | 14 | TRBD1 | TRBV14 | TGTGCCAGCAGCCAAGAAAGGGGGCTTGGTGAAGCTTTCTTT | CASSQERGLGEAFF
. | TRBJ1-2 | 15 | . | TRBV7-6 | TGTGCCAGCAGCCCATACAGGGAAAGGGACTATGGCTACACCTTC | CASSPYRERDYGYTF
. | TRBJ2-7 | 16 | TRBD2 | TRBV5-4 | TGTGCCAGCAGCTCGACACTAGCGGGGGGGACCTACGAGCAGTACTTC | CASSSTLAGGTYEQYF
few | TRBJ2-7 | 16 | TRBD1 | TRBV14 | TGTGCCAGCAGCCCGACAGGGACATGGATACGCTACGAGCAGTACTTC | CASSPTGTWIRYEQYF
. | TRBJ2-7 | 19 | TRBD2 | TRBV28 | TGTGCCAGCAGTCCCCCCCCCGGGACTAGCGGGTACCCCTCCTACGAGCAGTACTTC | CASSPPPGTSGYPSYEQYF
. | TRBJ2-2 | 17 | TRBD1 | TRBV7-9 | TGTTCCAGCAGACCTCAGACAGGGCGCTTGGATTCCGGGGAGCTGTTTTTT | CSSRPQTGRLDSGELFF
. | TRBJ1-3 | 14 | . | TRBV2 | TGTGCCAGCAGCCTCAGTATTTCTGGAAACACCATATATTTT | CASSLSISGNTIYF
. | TRBJ1-1 | 15 | TRBD1 | TRBV5-4 | TGTGCCAGCAGTCTTCCACAGGGGGCTGGCACTGAAGCTTTCTTT | CASSLPQGAGTEAFF
. | TRBJ2-3 | 16 | TRBD2 | TRBV6-1 | TGTGCCAGCAGTGTCGGTCGGGGTAGCGGGCCAGATACGCAGTATTTT | CASSVGRGSGPDTQYF
. | TRBJ1-1 | 15 | . | TRBV19 | TGTGCCAGTAGCCCCCGAGTAGGGACTGACACTGAAGCTTTCTTT | CASSPRVGTDTEAFF
. | TRBJ2-1 | 15 | TRBD2 | TRBV2 | TGTGCCAGCAGTCAACAACTAGCGGGTAACAATGAGCAGTTCTTC | CASSQQLAGNNEQFF
. | TRBJ1-2 | 15 | TRBD1 | TRBV4-1 | TGCGCCAGCAGCCATGGGTCAGGGGGAAACTATGGCTACACCTTC | CASSHGSGGNYGYTF
. | TRBJ2-5 | 18 | TRBD2 | TRBV7-9 | TGTGCCAGCAGCTTAGCGCCGCCTAGCGGGAGATCCGGGGAGACCCAGTACTTC | CASSLAPPSGRSGETQYF
once | TRBJ1-3 | 17 | . | TRBV19 | TGTGCCAGTAGTATGCGTGTCAACCGTCCCTCTGGAAACACCATATATTTT | CASSMRVNRPSGNTIYF
. | TRBJ2-3 | 17 | TRBD2 | TRBV7-2 | TGTGCCAGCAGCTTAACCGGGCTAGCGGGAGTGGGAGATACGCAGTATTTT | CASSLTGLAGVGDTQYF
. | TRBJ1-4 | 14 | TRBD1 | TRBV5-1 | TGCGCCAGCAGCCTCCGGACAGGGGGGGAAAAACTGTTTTTT | CASSLRTGGEKLFF
. | TRBJ1-1 | 16 | TRBD1 | TRBV16 | TGTGCCAGCAGCCAATATGAAAGGGGGCTTAATACTGAAGCTTTCTTT | CASSQYERGLNTEAFF